This is a list of T cell receptor beta chains from one sample in a study of T cell repertoires in cytomegalovirus infection. These receptors have no known antigen. In TCRdb, the reads were re-called with MiXCR into one record per CDR3 protein. This table holds 750,000 to 900,000 distinct CDR3 sequences, approximately 32% found once. The sequencing used cultured CD8+ T cells from PBMCs, collected from culture after CMV antigen stimulation. The receptors here all came from a human donor in good health (CMV status not recorded). Some clones in this sample may be carry-over from other donors' samples. The CDR3 runs from the conserved cysteine through the conserved F or W. The D gene is left open where the match is weak. Some rows mark clone size as missing; the rest say once, few, many or name a class of expanded clone.

V gene,D gene,J gene,clone size,CDR3 DNA,CDR3 protein
TRBV29-1,TRBD2,TRBJ2-1,-,TGCAGCGTACCCGCGTCTAGCGGGGTTTTCAGCTCCTACAATGAGCAGTTCTTC,CSVPASSGVFSSYNEQFF
TRBV3-1,-,TRBJ2-7,-,TGTGCCAGCAGCCAAGAAATAGGCCGGGGGCCAAGATACGAGCAGTACTTC,CASSQEIGRGPRYEQYF
TRBV4-2,-,TRBJ2-7,-,TGTGCCAGCAGCCAAGAAATGGTAGGTTCCTACGAGCAGTACTTC,CASSQEMVGSYEQYF
TRBV11-2,-,TRBJ2-5,many,TGTGCCAGCAGCTCCTGGGAGGGAGCAGGGGTTTCGTCCCAGTACTTC,CASSSWEGAGVSSQYF
TRBV7-9,TRBD2,TRBJ2-3,-,TGTGCCAGCAGCTACCCCGGCGGGGGGCCCTCATCCTTCACAGATACGCAGTATTTT,CASSYPGGGPSSFTDTQYF
TRBV7-6,-,TRBJ2-2,many,TGTGCCAGCAGCTTGCTTCGGGCCACCGGGGAGCTGTTTTTT,CASSLLRATGELFF
TRBV4-2,-,TRBJ1-2,few,TGTGCCAGCAGCCAAGATAACTGGGGGACTAACTATGGCTACACCTTC,CASSQDNWGTNYGYTF
TRBV25-1,-,TRBJ1-2,-,TGTGTCAGCAGTGTGGAGGGTTTCTATGGCTACACCTTC,CVSSVEGFYGYTF
TRBV19,TRBD2,TRBJ2-7,few,TGTGCCAGTAGTATCGGTAGCGGGGCCTACGAGCAGTACTTC,CASSIGSGAYEQYF
TRBV27,TRBD1,TRBJ1-6,few,TGTGCCAGCAGTTTATCGGGACAGGGTAATTCACCCCTCCACTTT,CASSLSGQGNSPLHF
TRBV10-3,TRBD1,TRBJ2-6,few,TGTGCCATCAGCTACCCACAGGGGGAGGCCAACGTCCTGACTTTC,CAISYPQGEANVLTF
TRBV5-1,-,TRBJ2-5,-,TGCGCCAGCAGCTTGTTTGGACAGTACCAAGAGACCCAGTACTTC,CASSLFGQYQETQYF
TRBV29-1,-,TRBJ1-1,few,TGCAGCGTCCTCGGACAGAACACTGAAGCTTTCTTT,CSVLGQNTEAFF
TRBV6-5,-,TRBJ1-1,-,TGTGCCAGCAGTTACTCCGGGGTGAAAACTGAAGCTTTCTTT,CASSYSGVKTEAFF
TRBV12-3/TRBV12-4,TRBD1,TRBJ2-3,-,TGTGCCAGCAGTTTTTATTCGGGGACAGGGGTTCCAGATACGCAGTATTTT,CASSFYSGTGVPDTQYF
TRBV12-3/TRBV12-4,-,TRBJ2-7,-,TGTGCCAGCAGCGCGTCGAACAGTGGCGAGCAGTACTTC,CASSASNSGEQYF
TRBV12-3/TRBV12-4,-,TRBJ1-1,-,TGTGCCAGCAGTTCTGAGGGGGTTATGAACACTGAAGCTTTCTTT,CASSSEGVMNTEAFF
TRBV5-1,TRBD1,TRBJ1-2,-,TGCGCCAGCACTCAGACCGGGACAGGTGCTTATGGCTACACCTTC,CASTQTGTGAYGYTF
TRBV11-2,-,TRBJ2-3,-,TGTGCCAGCAGTACCGGTATTACGCAGTATTTT,CASSTGITQYF
TRBV20-1,-,TRBJ1-5,few,TGCAGTGCTCCCCCAAGGCAGGGCCATTATAGCAATCAGCCCCAGCATTTT,CSAPPRQGHYSNQPQHF
TRBV20-1,TRBD2,TRBJ2-1,-,TGCAGTGCTAGAGACGTGACTAGCGGGGGTAGCTATGAGCAGTTCTTC,CSARDVTSGGSYEQFF
TRBV7-9,-,TRBJ2-5,few,TGTGCCAGCAGCCCCCAGAAGGGGCGGGAGACCCAGTACTTC,CASSPQKGRETQYF
TRBV12-3/TRBV12-4,-,TRBJ2-1,-,TGTGCCAGCAGCCAGGGGACGGCGGTCTACAATGAGCAGTTCTTC,CASSQGTAVYNEQFF
TRBV3-1,-,TRBJ2-2,few,TGTGCCAGCAGCCAAGAGCCAACCGGGATCCGGGAGCTGTTTTTT,CASSQEPTGIRELFF
TRBV9,TRBD2,TRBJ2-1,-,TGTGCCAGCAGCGTAAGGACTAGCGGGGAAGGGAATGAGCAGTTCTTC,CASSVRTSGEGNEQFF
TRBV6-5,-,TRBJ2-1,-,TGTGCCACCGCACAAATTCAGGGAAATGAGCAGTTCTTC,CATAQIQGNEQFF
TRBV10-3,TRBD1,TRBJ1-2,-,TGTGCCATCCTTTCAAAGACAGGGGAAAACTATGGCTACACCTTC,CAILSKTGENYGYTF
TRBV7-3,-,TRBJ1-3,few,TGTGCCAGCAGCTTGCGAGGCCGCTCTGGAAACACCATATATTTT,CASSLRGRSGNTIYF
TRBV7-2,-,TRBJ1-1,many,TGTGCCAGCAGCTTAGGGCAGGGGACGAGGGGAGCTTTCTTT,CASSLGQGTRGAFF